One sample yielded the 31 T cell receptor beta chains listed below, sequenced in a study of blood T cell repertoires in COVID-19. The table came from immunoSEQ multiplex PCR; TCRdb's copy has only in-frame clones and leaves some out. The sample has under 150,000 clones; less than 90% are singletons. The material sequenced was peripheral blood. These receptors came from an older man with acute or convalescent COVID-19.

This clone has just a few counts. The V and J genes are TRBV3-1 (or the pseudogene TRBV3-2) and TRBJ1-6; no clear D gene. The CDR3 loop spans 15 amino acids. V was clipped by 1 base and J by 7 bases, with 11 bases between them. Germline V lookup: CDR1 LGHDT, CDR2 YNNKEL (reference sequence). The CDR3 reads CASSQVAVTNSPLHF. The DNA for the CDR3 is TGTGCCAGCAGCCAAGTCGCAGTCACGAATTCACCCCTCCACTTT.

The chain employs TRBV5-5 and TRBJ1-2, with 7 bases that match TRBD1. The CDR3 runs 15 residues. With 0 bases clipped from V and 3 bases from J, the junction kept 5 bases outside the gene matches. Germline loops: CDR1 SGHKS, CDR2 YYEKEE (reference sequence). The CDR3, as DNA: TGTGCCAGCAGCTTGGAGGGACAGTCCTACTATGGCTACACCTTC. Translated: CASSLEGQSYYGYTF.

The chain combines TRBV7-2 with TRBJ1-5, with D possibly matching TRBD1 (6 bases). The V gene's germline CDR1 is SGHTA and CDR2 FQGNSA. The germline V and J ends were trimmed by 0 bases and 7 bases, with 13 bases remaining between them. This CDR3 region has 15 residues. The chain's CDR3 is CASSLARGSLQPQHF. The CDR3 nucleotides are TGTGCCAGCAGCTTAGCTAGGGGGAGCTTACAGCCCCAGCATTTT.

This clone was found a few times. The chain combines TRBV11-2 with TRBJ1-1, with 8 bases identical to TRBD1. The CDR3 contains 15 residues. The germline V gene has CDR1 SGHAT and CDR2 FQNNGV. V shed 4 bases and J 0 bases; nucleotides not matched to a gene: 4. The CDR3 here is CASSSGDRLNTEAFF. The CDR3 nucleotides are TGTGCCAGCAGCTCCGGGGACAGGCTGAACACTGAAGCTTTCTTT.

This clone showed up just once. V and J are TRBV5-5 and TRBJ1-6; TRBD1 is a possible D gene (5 bases). CDR3 length: 15 amino acids. Trimming removed 2 bases from V and 3 bases from J, with 9 bases in between. Germline V lookup: CDR1 SGHKS, CDR2 YYEKEE (reference sequence). DNA for the CDR3: TGTGCCAGCAGCTTTCAGGGAAGCTATAATTCACCCCTCCACTTT. The encoded protein is CASSFQGSYNSPLHF.

The chain links TRBV10-3 to TRBJ1-2; D not resolved. CDR1 and CDR2 (germline): ENHRY, SYGVKD. V was shortened by 6 bases and J by 0 bases, with 14 bases between the two germline ends. This CDR3 has 15 residues. The CDR3 reads CAISRGVPTNYGYTF. The DNA of the CDR3 is TGTGCCATCAGCCGGGGAGTCCCGACTAACTATGGCTACACCTTC.

The chain links TRBV3-1 (or the pseudogene TRBV3-2) to TRBJ2-3; 8 bases line up with TRBD2. The CDR3 loop spans 14 amino acids. CDR1 is LGHDT, CDR2 YNNKEL, per germline (reference sequence). V gave up 5 bases and J gave up 1 base; unmatched junction bases: 2. The CDR3 DNA reads as TGTGCCAGCAGCTTGGGACTAGGCACAGATACGCAGTATTTT. Translated, it gives CASSLGLGTDTQYF.

The chain links TRBV25-1 to TRBJ1-1; 12 nucleotides align to TRBD1. Germline CDR1 MGHDK, CDR2 SYGVNS. The CDR3 runs 14 residues. V lost 2 bases and J lost 10; bases outside the gene matches: 5. The CDR3 region has the DNA TGTGCCAGCAGTGAAGGGACAGGGGGCCCTCGAGCTTTCTTT. Translation gives CASSEGTGGPRAFF.

This clone was found a few times. This rearrangement joins TRBV12-5 to TRBJ1-1, with D possibly TRBD1 on 5 matching bases. Germline V gene data show CDR1 as LGHNT and CDR2 as FRNRAP. There are 12 residues in the CDR3. V lost 6 bases and J lost 8, with 13 bases in between. As DNA, the CDR3 is TGTGCTAGTGGCCTATCTCGGGGGGAAGCTTTCTTT. It is translated as CASGLSRGEAFF.

The chain recombines TRBV30 with TRBJ1-5; D gene uncertain. Trimming took 1 base from V and 0 from J, leaving 10 bases between them. The CDR3 extends over 15 amino acids. Per germline, CDR1 GTSNPN and CDR2 SVGIG (reference sequence). CDR3 DNA sequence: TGTGCCTGGAGTGCGGACTATTATAGCAATCAGCCCCAGCATTTT. It is translated as CAWSADYYSNQPQHF.

In this sample, this clone turned up a few times. V gene TRBV24-1 combines with J gene TRBJ2-7; 9 bases fit TRBD1. Germline V gene lookup returns CDR1 KGHDR and CDR2 SFDVKD. The junction had 4 bases not matched to a gene; V was cut back by 5 bases and J by 0 bases. This CDR3 is built from 15 residues. This CDR3 reads CATSVGQGISYEQYF. The CDR3 DNA reads TGTGCCACCAGTGTTGGACAGGGGATCTCCTACGAGCAGTACTTC.

The table lists this clone with a few counts. The genes are TRBV7-8 and TRBJ1-2, with TRBD1 identical over 8 bases. V lost 1 base to trimming and J lost 2 bases; unmatched junction nucleotides: 3. The germline V gene has CDR1 SGHVS and CDR2 FQNEAQ. The CDR3 has 15 amino acids. The CDR3 loop is CASSLVQGANYGYTF. The CDR3 DNA reads as TGTGCCAGCAGCTTAGTTCAGGGGGCGAACTATGGCTACACCTTC.

The gene calls are TRBV7-9 and TRBJ2-5, with 16 bases that match TRBD2. The germline V gene has CDR1 SEHNR and CDR2 FQNEAQ (reference sequence). The ends lost 0 bases at V and 6 bases at J; junction bases unmatched: 10. The CDR3 length is 19 residues. CDR3 residues: CASSLAAGTSGRAGKTQYF. The CDR3 DNA follows: TGTGCCAGCAGCTTAGCCGCCGGGACTAGCGGGAGGGCCGGAAAGACCCAGTACTTC.

The rearrangement joins TRBV27 to TRBJ2-5; TRBD2 matches at 7 bases. This CDR3 has 12 amino acids. V shed 5 bases, J shed 4 bases, and the junction held 1 base outside the gene matches. Germline-derived CDR1 and CDR2 are MNHEY and SMNVEV (reference sequence). In DNA, the CDR3 is TGTGCCAGCAGTGGGAGGGCAGAGACCCAGTACTTC. Protein: CASSGRAETQYF.

This chain joins TRBV7-3 and TRBJ2-2; 10 nucleotides agree with TRBD1. This CDR3 spans 15 amino acids. Germline CDR1 reads SGHTA; CDR2 reads FQGTGA. Losses at the gene ends were 2 bases for V and 5 bases for J; bases not matched to a gene: 2. CDR3 bases: TGTGCCAGCAGCTTAGTGGGACAGGGGACCGGGGAGCTGTTTTTT. Translated: CASSLVGQGTGELFF.

The chain employs TRBV6-5 and TRBJ1-1, with D hard to call. Germline-derived CDR1 and CDR2 are MNHEY and SVGAGI. Between the trimmed V and J ends, which lost 9 bases and 4 bases, there was a span of 12 bases. The CDR3 spans 12 residues. CDR3 DNA: TGTGCCAGTGGAAGGGAGGGCACTGAAGCTTTCTTT. Translating gives CASGREGTEAFF.

The chain is built from TRBV11-2 and TRBJ2-3, with 12 bases identical to TRBD2. V lost 0 bases to trimming and J lost 4 bases; unmatched junction nucleotides: 5. The CDR3 is made up of 17 amino acids. CDR1 is SGHAT, CDR2 FQNNGV, per germline. CDR3 sequence (DNA): TGTGCCAGCAGCTTAGAATCGACTAGCGGGAGATCAGATACGCAGTATTTT. Its translation is CASSLESTSGRSDTQYF.

This clone came up once. This chain links TRBV27 with TRBJ2-1; 12 bases agree with TRBD2. The trim removed 5 bases at V and 7 bases at J, leaving 18 bases unmatched. In germline, CDR1 is MNHEY, CDR2 SMNVEV (reference sequence). The CDR3 covers 19 residues. In nucleotides, the CDR3 is TGTGCCAGCAGTCGCGCGACTAGCGGGAGTTCACTACCGGGAAATGAGCAGTTCTTC. Its translation: CASSRATSGSSLPGNEQFF.

The gene calls are TRBV19 and TRBJ2-2; weak D call: TRBD1 (6 bases). This CDR3 is 15 amino acids long. Between the trimmed V and J ends, which lost 3 bases and 13 bases, there was a span of 21 bases. Germline CDR1 is LNHDA and CDR2 is SQIVND (reference sequence). CDR3 bases: TGTGCCAGTAGTATCGGACAGACCCCCACCCTTGCGCTGTTTTTT. This encodes CASSIGQTPTLALFF.

The chain has TRBV5-1 and TRBJ1-2; TRBD1 matches 7 bases. Germline V CDR1 and CDR2: SGHRS, YFSETQ. This CDR3 contains 16 residues. The junction had 10 bases not matched to a gene; V was cut back by 1 base and J by 4 bases. The CDR3 protein is CASSLTAGQVIYGYTF. The CDR3 nucleotides are TGCGCCAGCAGCTTGACTGCCGGACAGGTGATCTATGGCTACACCTTC.

The V call is TRBV4-2, the J call TRBJ1-1; possibly TRBD1 for D (6 bases). This CDR3 is built from 13 residues. Trimming stripped 1 base from V and 6 bases from J, with 9 bases between. Germline CDR1 and CDR2: LGHNA and YNFKEQ. DNA of the CDR3: TGTGCCAGCAGCCAAGGCGGGGGCTCTGAAGCTTTCTTT. Translating gives CASSQGGGSEAFF.

The chain recombines TRBV11-3 with TRBJ2-3, with TRBD2 matching 10 bases. Germline assignment: CDR1 SGHNT and CDR2 YENEEA. The junction had 3 bases not matched to a gene; V was cut back by 5 bases and J by 1 base. The CDR3 contains 15 residues. This CDR3 reads CASSPGLAGTDTQYF. The CDR3, as DNA: TGTGCCAGCAGCCCCGGACTAGCGGGCACAGATACGCAGTATTTT.

The chain is built from TRBV9 and TRBJ1-5; 9 positions agree with TRBD1. The CDR3 has 22 residues. After removal of 3 bases from V and 0 bases from J, the junction contained 22 bases not matched to a gene. CDR1 and CDR2 (germline): SGDLS, YYNGEE. The CDR3 DNA is TGTGCCAGCAGCGCCACCCCCGATAACAGGGGGCCGACACCTTATAGCAATCAGCCCCAGCATTTT. This encodes CASSATPDNRGPTPYSNQPQHF.

CDR3 residues: CASSEFGRGNTEAFF. The CDR3 DNA sequence: TGTGCCAGCAGTGAATTTGGTAGGGGGAACACTGAAGCTTTCTTT. The chain is built from TRBV25-1 and TRBJ1-1, with D possibly being TRBD1 (5 bases). The CDR3 loop spans 15 amino acids. V was trimmed by 1 base and J by 1 base, leaving 10 bases between them. Per germline, CDR1 MGHDK and CDR2 SYGVNS.

The CDR3 is CASAQGPFQPQHF. For the CDR3, the DNA is TGTGCCAGCGCCCAGGGCCCATTTCAGCCCCAGCATTTT. This sequence joins TRBV6-5 and TRBJ1-5; the D gene is possibly TRBD1 (5 bases). V was pared by 8 bases and J by 6 bases, with 14 bases between. Germline assignment: CDR1 MNHEY and CDR2 SVGAGI. The CDR3 consists of 13 residues.

The chain couples TRBV3-1 (or the pseudogene TRBV3-2) to TRBJ2-5, with TRBD2 matching over 9 bases. CDR1 and CDR2 from the germline V gene are LGHDT and YNNKEL (reference sequence). This CDR3 comprises 15 residues. With V trimmed by 4 bases and J by 5 bases, 8 bases remained unmatched. The CDR3, as DNA: TGTGCCAGCAGCCTACTTAGCGGGGGTATGGAGACCCAGTACTTC. Translated, it gives CASSLLSGGMETQYF.

V usage is TRBV28 and J usage is TRBJ2-1; 10 bases are shared with TRBD2. The V gene's germline CDR1 is MDHEN and CDR2 SYDVKM. The CDR3 contains 16 residues. Trimming at V came to 5 bases and at J to 7 bases, leaving 11 bases not matched to a gene. CDR3 loop: CASSPHQREGRNEQFF. CDR3 nucleotide sequence: TGTGCCAGCAGTCCCCATCAGCGGGAGGGCCGGAATGAGCAGTTCTTC.

The rearrangement links TRBV25-1 to TRBJ2-7; 12 bases match TRBD2. The CDR3 runs to 14 residues. Germline V gene data show CDR1 as MGHDK and CDR2 as SYGVNS. The V segment lost 7 bases and the J segment 3 bases; nucleotides outside the gene matches: 4. DNA for the CDR3: TGTGCCAGCATCGGACTAGCGGGAAGCTACGAGCAGTACTTC. Translating it yields CASIGLAGSYEQYF.

In this sample, this clone turned up once. The chain employs TRBV3-1 (or the pseudogene TRBV3-2) and TRBJ2-1; D unresolved. Trimming cost V 5 bases and J 12 bases, with 14 bases left between them. The germline V gene has CDR1 LGHDT and CDR2 YNNKEL (reference sequence). CDR3 length equals 12 residues. The CDR3 spells CASSSSSFGQFF. CDR3 sequence (DNA): TGTGCCAGCAGCTCTTCTAGTTTTGGGCAGTTCTTC.

The chain joins TRBV5-5 to TRBJ1-1, with D perhaps matching TRBD1 (5 bases). The CDR3 consists of 15 residues. Trimming shortened V by 0 bases and J by 0 bases, and 9 bases separated the two germline ends. Germline CDR1 reads SGHKS; CDR2 reads YYEKEE (reference sequence). The CDR3 nucleotides are TGTGCCAGCAGCTTGGTCCCAGGGCTGAACACTGAAGCTTTCTTT. It yields the protein CASSLVPGLNTEAFF.

In this sample, this clone turned up a few times. The chain carries TRBV18 and TRBJ1-1; tentative D call: TRBD1 (6 bases). This CDR3 region has 15 residues. V dropped 1 base and J dropped 5 bases, with 14 bases sitting between them. Per germline, CDR1 KGHSH and CDR2 LQKENI. CDR3: CASSPLTGGQTEAFF. The CDR3 region has the DNA TGTGCCAGCTCACCACTCACGGGGGGCCAAACTGAAGCTTTCTTT.